Sequencing of this TCR beta chain was carried out in a study of radiation and T cells in renal cell carcinoma. Time point of the sample: blood 2 weeks post-SBRT. As for treatment: 15 Gy SBRT to primary tumor, nephrectomy 4 weeks later. Serial blood draws occurred at baseline and 2 and 4 weeks post-SBRT. Assay: immunoSEQ multiplex PCR; the TCRdb copy retains only in-frame clones and omits some. Found here are over 60,000 clones, around 78% of them singletons; the top ten hold 6.5% to 8%. This sequence was found in a man in his 60s with renal cell carcinoma. This specimen was blood, taken from a patient whose treatment included radiotherapy and nephrectomy.

The CDR3 DNA reads as TGTGCCAGCAGCCAAGATGACAGAGCCTACACCTTC. As protein: CASSQDDRAYTF. The genes are TRBV4-2 and TRBJ1-2, with TRBD1 as a possible D gene (5 bases). From germline, CDR1 is LGHNA and CDR2 YNFKEQ. V was clipped by 0 bases and J by 10 bases, with 9 bases between them. This CDR3 region has 12 residues.